This is a list of T cell receptor beta chains from one sample in a study of OX40 agonist ivuxolimab in advanced cancers. The repertoire was sequenced with immunoSEQ multiplex PCR; TCRdb's copy has only in-frame clones and lacks some. The sample has approximately 70,000 clones, roughly nine tenths seen once; the top ten hold approximately 4.8%. Material: CD4+ or CD8+ T cells sorted from blood, obtained in a trial of the OX40 agonist ivuxolimab. The receptor set was obtained from an adult with an advanced solid tumor such as melanoma, head and neck, liver or kidney cancer. Both conserved end residues are part of each CDR3. D genes are given only for firm matches. The size entry is marked missing in some rows and otherwise reads once, few, many or a size class.

D: TRBD1
size: once
J: TRBJ2-1
V: TRBV6-4
CDR3: CASTVAGTGGNEQFF
DNA: TGTGCCAGCACCGTCGCCGGGACAGGTGGCAATGAGCAGTTCTTC

D: TRBD1
size: .
J: TRBJ1-4
V: TRBV6-5
CDR3: CASSRTGGEKLFF
DNA: TGTGCCAGCAGTAGGACAGGGGGGGAAAAACTGTTTTTT

D: TRBD2
size: .
J: TRBJ2-5
V: TRBV11-2
CDR3: CASRPRGEETQYF
DNA: TGTGCCAGCAGACCTCGGGGGGAAGAGACCCAGTACTTC

D: .
size: .
J: TRBJ1-5
V: TRBV30
CDR3: CAWTGAGGNQPQHF
DNA: TGTGCCTGGACTGGAGCGGGGGGAAATCAGCCCCAGCATTTT

D: .
size: .
J: TRBJ1-4
V: TRBV6-5
CDR3: CASRGRGATNEKLFF
DNA: TGTGCCAGCAGGGGACGGGGGGCAACTAATGAAAAACTGTTTTTT

D: .
size: .
J: TRBJ1-1
V: TRBV7-9
CDR3: CASTRGEGGSAFF
DNA: TGTGCCAGCACTCGGGGCGAAGGGGGATCGGCTTTCTTT

D: TRBD2
size: .
J: TRBJ2-1
V: TRBV10-1
CDR3: CASSGLAGYNEQFF
DNA: TGCGCCAGCAGCGGACTAGCGGGGTACAATGAGCAGTTCTTC

D: TRBD1
size: .
J: TRBJ2-1
V: TRBV29-1
CDR3: CSVGLDRVFYNEQFF
DNA: TGCAGCGTTGGCCTCGACAGGGTCTTTTACAATGAGCAGTTCTTC

D: TRBD2
size: .
J: TRBJ2-7
V: TRBV28
CDR3: CASSPSGGEDEQYF
DNA: TGTGCCAGCAGTCCTTCGGGGGGTGAGGACGAGCAGTACTTC

D: .
size: .
J: TRBJ2-5
V: TRBV30
CDR3: CAWTSQETQYF
DNA: TGTGCCTGGACTAGCCAAGAGACCCAGTACTTC

D: .
size: .
J: TRBJ2-1
V: TRBV7-8
CDR3: CASSAEGVATSYNEQFF
DNA: TGTGCCAGCAGCGCCGAGGGGGTAGCGACCTCCTACAATGAGCAGTTCTTC

D: .
size: .
J: TRBJ2-2
V: TRBV20-1
CDR3: CSAREEGELFF
DNA: TGCAGTGCTAGGGAAGAAGGGGAGCTGTTTTTT

D: .
size: .
J: TRBJ1-2
V: TRBV11-2
CDR3: CASSLVRSDYGYTF
DNA: TGTGCCAGCAGCTTAGTCCGGAGTGACTATGGCTACACCTTC

D: TRBD1
size: .
J: TRBJ2-5
V: TRBV7-7
CDR3: CASSSRGKETQYF
DNA: TGTGCTAGCAGCTCCAGGGGGAAGGAGACCCAGTACTTC

D: .
size: .
J: TRBJ2-5
V: TRBV5-4
CDR3: CASSRRDSQETQYF
DNA: TGTGCCAGCAGCCGCCGGGACTCCCAAGAGACCCAGTACTTC

D: .
size: .
J: TRBJ2-7
V: TRBV30
CDR3: CAWSSGELISYEQYF
DNA: TGTGCCTGGAGTTCGGGAGAACTTATCTCCTACGAGCAGTACTTC

D: TRBD1
size: .
J: TRBJ2-5
V: TRBV6-5
CDR3: CASSSTGGQETQYF
DNA: TGTGCCAGCAGTTCGACAGGGGGCCAAGAGACCCAGTACTTC

D: .
size: .
J: TRBJ1-5
V: TRBV6-6
CDR3: CASSFKGGLQPQHF
DNA: TGTGCCAGCAGTTTTAAAGGGGGACTTCAGCCCCAGCATTTT

D: TRBD2
size: .
J: TRBJ2-7
V: TRBV4-2
CDR3: CASSQAPGLANYEQYF
DNA: TGTGCCAGCAGCCAAGCTCCGGGACTAGCGAACTACGAGCAGTACTTC

D: TRBD1
size: .
J: TRBJ2-7
V: TRBV9
CDR3: CASSAWGTGVDEQYF
DNA: TGTGCCAGCAGCGCGTGGGGGACAGGGGTCGACGAGCAGTACTTC

D: .
size: .
J: TRBJ2-3
V: TRBV7-3
CDR3: CASSLLGPTDTQYF
DNA: TGTGCCAGCAGCTTATTGGGGCCCACAGATACGCAGTATTTT

D: .
size: .
J: TRBJ1-2
V: TRBV11-1
CDR3: CASSRGLNYGYTF
DNA: TGTGCCAGCAGCCGGGGACTCAACTATGGCTACACCTTC

D: .
size: .
J: TRBJ2-3
V: TRBV5-1
CDR3: CASSNRDLTDTQYF
DNA: TGCGCCAGCAGCAACCGGGACCTCACAGATACGCAGTATTTT

D: .
size: few
J: TRBJ1-2
V: TRBV7-9
CDR3: CASSLVLPVAGTYGYTF
DNA: TGTGCCAGCAGCTTAGTATTGCCTGTCGCAGGGACCTATGGCTACACCTTC

D: TRBD2
size: .
J: TRBJ2-1
V: TRBV7-2
CDR3: CASSPTSGRGDEQFF
DNA: TGTGCCAGCAGCCCGACTAGCGGGAGGGGAGATGAGCAGTTCTTC

D: .
size: .
J: TRBJ2-1
V: TRBV6-1
CDR3: CASSEAGTGYNEQFF
DNA: TGTGCCAGCAGTGAAGCAGGAACAGGGTACAATGAGCAGTTCTTC

D: .
size: .
J: TRBJ2-3
V: TRBV29-1
CDR3: CSVQGIGSTDTQYF
DNA: TGCAGCGTTCAGGGGATTGGGAGCACAGATACGCAGTATTTT

D: TRBD1
size: .
J: TRBJ1-2
V: TRBV5-1
CDR3: CASSSGGASGYTF
DNA: TGCGCCAGCAGCTCAGGGGGCGCTTCGGGCTACACCTTC

D: TRBD2
size: .
J: TRBJ2-7
V: TRBV28
CDR3: CASSGGQLAGVQEQYF
DNA: TGTGCCAGCAGTGGGGGGCAACTAGCGGGAGTACAGGAGCAGTACTTC

D: TRBD2
size: .
J: TRBJ2-7
V: TRBV27
CDR3: CASSLSRGGSYEQYF
DNA: TGTGCCAGCAGTTTATCCCGAGGCGGGAGCTACGAGCAGTACTTC

D: .
size: .
J: TRBJ2-5
V: TRBV28
CDR3: CASDHGRGQETQYF
DNA: TGTGCCAGCGATCACGGGAGAGGCCAAGAGACCCAGTACTTC

D: .
size: .
J: TRBJ1-1
V: TRBV9
CDR3: CASSVAVYWATEAFF
DNA: TGTGCCAGCAGCGTAGCCGTTTACTGGGCGACTGAAGCTTTCTTT

D: .
size: .
J: TRBJ2-3
V: TRBV7-3
CDR3: CASSLEEDTQYF
DNA: TGTGCCAGCAGCTTAGAGGAAGATACGCAGTATTTT

D: .
size: .
J: TRBJ1-3
V: TRBV6-5
CDR3: CASSYRQGNTIYF
DNA: TGTGCCAGCAGTTACAGACAGGGAAACACCATATATTTT

D: .
size: .
J: TRBJ1-4
V: TRBV18
CDR3: CASSPRSEEKLFF
DNA: TGTGCCAGCTCACCACGGTCGGAAGAAAAACTGTTTTTT

D: .
size: .
J: TRBJ2-1
V: TRBV5-6
CDR3: CASSFQVGEQFF
DNA: TGTGCCAGCAGCTTCCAGGTAGGTGAGCAGTTCTTC